The present T cell receptor (beta chain) was sequenced within a study of blood T cell repertoires in COVID-19. Across the study: Samples representing acute and convalescent COVID-19 were sourced from the United States, Italy and Spain. The cDNA or gDNA used as material had been derived from T cells, B-cell-depleted T cells, or PBMCs.

Original data processing: Reference gene primer amplification gave estimated nucleated cell counts. The table came from immunoSEQ multiplex PCR; TCRdb's copy has only in-frame clones and leaves some out. V and J calls and clone size are as listed in that table; D and trimming were resolved from the DNA. The table records some 83,000 clones, roughly 90% of them present only once. V lost 5 bases, J lost 8 bases, and 18 bases lay in between. The CDR3 spans 14 residues. In germline, CDR1 is SGHVS, CDR2 FQNEAQ. This clonotype originated in a man between 50 and 59 years old with acute or convalescent COVID-19. What was sequenced was peripheral blood. The chain has TRBV7-8 and TRBJ1-1; D gene uncertain. The CDR3 loop is CASSPLRVLGEAFF. CDR3 coding DNA: TGTGCCAGCAGCCCCCTCCGAGTTTTGGGCGAAGCTTTCTTT.